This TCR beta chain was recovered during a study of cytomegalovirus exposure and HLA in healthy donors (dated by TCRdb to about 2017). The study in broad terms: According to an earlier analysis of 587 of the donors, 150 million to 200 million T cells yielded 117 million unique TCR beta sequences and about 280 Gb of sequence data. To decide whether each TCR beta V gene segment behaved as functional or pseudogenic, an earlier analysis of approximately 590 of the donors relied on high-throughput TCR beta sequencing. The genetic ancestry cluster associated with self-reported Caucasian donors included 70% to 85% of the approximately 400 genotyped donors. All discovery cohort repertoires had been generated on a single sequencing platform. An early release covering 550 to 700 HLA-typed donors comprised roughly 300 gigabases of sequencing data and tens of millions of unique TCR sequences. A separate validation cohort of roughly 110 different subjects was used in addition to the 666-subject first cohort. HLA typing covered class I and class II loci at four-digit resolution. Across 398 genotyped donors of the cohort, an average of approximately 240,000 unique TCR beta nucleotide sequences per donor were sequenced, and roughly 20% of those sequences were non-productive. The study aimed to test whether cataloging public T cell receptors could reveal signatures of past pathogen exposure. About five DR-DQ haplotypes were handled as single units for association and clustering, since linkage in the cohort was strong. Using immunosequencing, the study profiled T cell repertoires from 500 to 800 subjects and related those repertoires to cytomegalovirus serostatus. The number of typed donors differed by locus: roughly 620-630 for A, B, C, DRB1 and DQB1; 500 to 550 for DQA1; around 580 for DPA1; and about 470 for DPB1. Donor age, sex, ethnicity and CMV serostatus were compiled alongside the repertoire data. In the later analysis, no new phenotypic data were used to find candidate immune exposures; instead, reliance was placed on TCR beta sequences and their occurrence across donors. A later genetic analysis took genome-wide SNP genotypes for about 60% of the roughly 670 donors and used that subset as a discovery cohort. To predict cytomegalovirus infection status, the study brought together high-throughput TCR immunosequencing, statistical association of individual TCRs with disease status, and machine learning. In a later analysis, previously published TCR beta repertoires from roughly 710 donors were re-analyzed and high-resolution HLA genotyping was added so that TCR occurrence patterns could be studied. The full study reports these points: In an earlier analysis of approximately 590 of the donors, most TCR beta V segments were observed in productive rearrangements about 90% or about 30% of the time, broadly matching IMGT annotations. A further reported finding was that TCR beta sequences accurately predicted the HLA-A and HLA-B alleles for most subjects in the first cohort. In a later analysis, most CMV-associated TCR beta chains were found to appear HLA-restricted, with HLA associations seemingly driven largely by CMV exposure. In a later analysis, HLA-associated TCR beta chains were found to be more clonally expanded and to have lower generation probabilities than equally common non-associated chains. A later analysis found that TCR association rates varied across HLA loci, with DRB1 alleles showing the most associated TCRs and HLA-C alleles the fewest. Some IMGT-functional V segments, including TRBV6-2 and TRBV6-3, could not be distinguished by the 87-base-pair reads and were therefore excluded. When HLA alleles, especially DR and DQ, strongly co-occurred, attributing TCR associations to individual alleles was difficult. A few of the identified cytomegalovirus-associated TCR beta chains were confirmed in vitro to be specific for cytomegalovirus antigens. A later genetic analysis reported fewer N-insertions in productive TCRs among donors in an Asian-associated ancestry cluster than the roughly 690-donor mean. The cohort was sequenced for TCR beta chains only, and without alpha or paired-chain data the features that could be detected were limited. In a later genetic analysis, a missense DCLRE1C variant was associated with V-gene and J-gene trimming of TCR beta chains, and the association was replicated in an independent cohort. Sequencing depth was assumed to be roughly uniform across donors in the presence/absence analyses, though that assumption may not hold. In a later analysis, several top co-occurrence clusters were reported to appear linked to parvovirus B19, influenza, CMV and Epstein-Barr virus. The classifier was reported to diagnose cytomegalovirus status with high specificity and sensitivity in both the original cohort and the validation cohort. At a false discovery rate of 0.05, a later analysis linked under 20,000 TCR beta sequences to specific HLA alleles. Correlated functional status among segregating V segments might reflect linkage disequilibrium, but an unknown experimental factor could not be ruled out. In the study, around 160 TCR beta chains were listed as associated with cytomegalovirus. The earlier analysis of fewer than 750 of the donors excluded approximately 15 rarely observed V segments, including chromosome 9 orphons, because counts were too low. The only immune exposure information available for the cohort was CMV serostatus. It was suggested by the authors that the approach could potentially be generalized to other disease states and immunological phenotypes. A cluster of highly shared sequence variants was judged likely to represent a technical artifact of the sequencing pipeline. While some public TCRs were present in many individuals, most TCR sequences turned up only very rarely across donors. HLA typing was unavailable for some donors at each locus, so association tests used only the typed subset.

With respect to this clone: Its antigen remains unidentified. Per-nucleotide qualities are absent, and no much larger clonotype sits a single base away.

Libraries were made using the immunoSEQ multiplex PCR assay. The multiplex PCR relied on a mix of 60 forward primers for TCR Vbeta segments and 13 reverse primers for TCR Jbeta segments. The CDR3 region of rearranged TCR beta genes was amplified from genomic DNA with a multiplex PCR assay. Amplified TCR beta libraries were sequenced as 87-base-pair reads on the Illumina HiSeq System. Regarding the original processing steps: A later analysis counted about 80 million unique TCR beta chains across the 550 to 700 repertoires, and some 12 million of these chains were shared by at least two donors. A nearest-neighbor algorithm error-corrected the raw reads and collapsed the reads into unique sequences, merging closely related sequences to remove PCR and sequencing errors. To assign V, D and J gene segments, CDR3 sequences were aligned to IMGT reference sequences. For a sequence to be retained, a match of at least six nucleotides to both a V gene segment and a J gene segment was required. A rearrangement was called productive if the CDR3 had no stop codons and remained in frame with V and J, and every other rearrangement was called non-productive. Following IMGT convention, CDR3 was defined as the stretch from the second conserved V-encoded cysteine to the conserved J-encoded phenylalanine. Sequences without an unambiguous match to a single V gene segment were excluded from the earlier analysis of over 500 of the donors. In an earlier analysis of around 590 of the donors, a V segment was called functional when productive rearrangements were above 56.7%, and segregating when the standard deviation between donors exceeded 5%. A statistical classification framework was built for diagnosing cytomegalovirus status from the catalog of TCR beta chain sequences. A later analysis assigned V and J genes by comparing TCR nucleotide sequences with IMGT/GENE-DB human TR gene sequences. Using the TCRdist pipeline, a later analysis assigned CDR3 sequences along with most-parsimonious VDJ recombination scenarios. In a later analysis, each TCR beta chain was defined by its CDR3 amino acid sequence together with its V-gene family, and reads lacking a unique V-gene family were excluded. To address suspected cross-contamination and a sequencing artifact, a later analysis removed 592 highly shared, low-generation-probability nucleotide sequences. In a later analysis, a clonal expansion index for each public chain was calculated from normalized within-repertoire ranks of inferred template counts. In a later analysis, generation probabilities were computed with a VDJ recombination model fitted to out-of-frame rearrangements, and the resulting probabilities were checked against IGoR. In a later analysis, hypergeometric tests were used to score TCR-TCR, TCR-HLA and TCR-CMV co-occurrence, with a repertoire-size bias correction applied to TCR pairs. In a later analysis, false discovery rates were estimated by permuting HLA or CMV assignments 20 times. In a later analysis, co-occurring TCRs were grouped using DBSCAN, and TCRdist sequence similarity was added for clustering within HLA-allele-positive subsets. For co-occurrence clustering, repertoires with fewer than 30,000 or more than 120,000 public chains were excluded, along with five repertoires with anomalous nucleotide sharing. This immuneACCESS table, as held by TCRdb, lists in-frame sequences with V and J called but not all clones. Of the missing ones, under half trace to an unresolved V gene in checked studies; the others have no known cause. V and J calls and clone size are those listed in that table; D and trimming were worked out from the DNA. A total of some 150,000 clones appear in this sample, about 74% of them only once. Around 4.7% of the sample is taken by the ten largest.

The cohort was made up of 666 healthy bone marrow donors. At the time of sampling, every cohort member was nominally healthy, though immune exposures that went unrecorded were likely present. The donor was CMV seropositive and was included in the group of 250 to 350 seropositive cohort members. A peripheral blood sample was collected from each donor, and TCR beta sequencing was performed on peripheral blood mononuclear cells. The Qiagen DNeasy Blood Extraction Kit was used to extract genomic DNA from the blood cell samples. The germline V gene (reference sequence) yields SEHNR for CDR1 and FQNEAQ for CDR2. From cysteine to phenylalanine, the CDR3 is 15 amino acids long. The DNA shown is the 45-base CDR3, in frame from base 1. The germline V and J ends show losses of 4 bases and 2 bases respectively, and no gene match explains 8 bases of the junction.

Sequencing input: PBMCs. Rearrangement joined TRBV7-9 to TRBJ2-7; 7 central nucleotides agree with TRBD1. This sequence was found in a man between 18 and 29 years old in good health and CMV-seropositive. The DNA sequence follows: TGTGCCAGCAGCTCCTTTAGGGACAGTGCCTACGAGCAGTACTTC. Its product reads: CASSSFRDSAYEQYF.